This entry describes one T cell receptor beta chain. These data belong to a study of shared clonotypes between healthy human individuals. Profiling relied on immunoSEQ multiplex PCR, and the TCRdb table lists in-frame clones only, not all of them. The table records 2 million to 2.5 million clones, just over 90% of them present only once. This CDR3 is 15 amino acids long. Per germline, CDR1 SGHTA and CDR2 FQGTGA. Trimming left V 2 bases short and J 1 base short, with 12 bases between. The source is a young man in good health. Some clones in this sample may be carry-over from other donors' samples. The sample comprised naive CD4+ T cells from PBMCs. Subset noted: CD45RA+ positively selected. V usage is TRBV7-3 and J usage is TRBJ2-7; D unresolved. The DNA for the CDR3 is TGTGCCAGCAGCTTACAATCTATTAGATCCTACGAGCAGTACTTC. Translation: CASSLQSIRSYEQYF.